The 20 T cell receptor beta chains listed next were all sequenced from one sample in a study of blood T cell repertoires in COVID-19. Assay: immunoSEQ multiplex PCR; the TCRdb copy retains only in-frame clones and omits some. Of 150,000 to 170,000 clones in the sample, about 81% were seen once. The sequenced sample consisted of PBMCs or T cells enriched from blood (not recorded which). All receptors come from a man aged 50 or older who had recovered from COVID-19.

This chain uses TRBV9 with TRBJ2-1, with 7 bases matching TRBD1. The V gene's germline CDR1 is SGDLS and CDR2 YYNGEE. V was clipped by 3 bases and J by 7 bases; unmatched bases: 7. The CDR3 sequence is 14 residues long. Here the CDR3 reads CASSAQGGLNEQFF. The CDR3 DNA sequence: TGTGCCAGCAGCGCCCAAGGGGGCCTTAATGAGCAGTTCTTC. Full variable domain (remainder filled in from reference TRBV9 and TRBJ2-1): DSGVTQTPKHLITATGQRVTLRCSPRSGDLSVYWYQQSLDQGLQFLIQYYNGEERAKGNILERFSAQQFPDLHSELNLSSLELGDSALYFCASSAQGGLNEQFFGPGTRLTVL.

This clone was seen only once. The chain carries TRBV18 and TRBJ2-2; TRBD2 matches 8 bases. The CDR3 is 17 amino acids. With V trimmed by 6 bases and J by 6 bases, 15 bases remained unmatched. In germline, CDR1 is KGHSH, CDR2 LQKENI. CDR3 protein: CASSFAVAGGLAGELFF. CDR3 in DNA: TGTGCCAGCTCTTTCGCTGTTGCGGGGGGCCTTGCCGGGGAGCTGTTTTTT.

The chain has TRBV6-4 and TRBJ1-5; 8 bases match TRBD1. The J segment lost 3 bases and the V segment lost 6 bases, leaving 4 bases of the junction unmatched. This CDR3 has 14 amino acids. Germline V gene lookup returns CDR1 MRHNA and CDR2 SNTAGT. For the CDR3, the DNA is TGTGCCAGCAGAACGGACAGGGTCAATCAGCCCCAGCATTTT. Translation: CASRTDRVNQPQHF.

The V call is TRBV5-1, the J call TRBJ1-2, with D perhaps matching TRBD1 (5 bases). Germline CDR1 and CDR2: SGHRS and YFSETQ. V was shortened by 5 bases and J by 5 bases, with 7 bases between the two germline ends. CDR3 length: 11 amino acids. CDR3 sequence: CASSGAYGYTF. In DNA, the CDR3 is TGCGCCAGCAGTGGGGCGTATGGCTACACCTTC.

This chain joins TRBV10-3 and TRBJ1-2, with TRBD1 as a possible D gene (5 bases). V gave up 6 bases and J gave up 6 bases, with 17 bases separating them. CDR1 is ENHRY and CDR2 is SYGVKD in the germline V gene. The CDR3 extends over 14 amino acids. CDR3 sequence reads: CAISAPGHAHGYTF. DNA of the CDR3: TGTGCCATCAGCGCCCCAGGACATGCCCATGGCTACACCTTC.

The CDR3 sequence: CATSEGQGLITDTQYF. DNA of the CDR3: TGTGCCACCAGTGAAGGACAGGGGCTCATCACAGATACGCAGTATTTT. This rearrangement joins TRBV24-1 to TRBJ2-3; 9 bases line up with TRBD1. This CDR3 region has 16 residues. CDR1 KGHDR and CDR2 SFDVKD come from the germline V gene. Trimming at V came to 4 bases and at J to 2 bases, leaving 6 bases not matched to a gene.

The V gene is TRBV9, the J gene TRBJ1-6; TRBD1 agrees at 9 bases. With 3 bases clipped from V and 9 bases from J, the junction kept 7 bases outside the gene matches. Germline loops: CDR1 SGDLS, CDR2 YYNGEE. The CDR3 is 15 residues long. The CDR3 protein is CASSETGTGISPLHF. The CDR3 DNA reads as TGTGCCAGCAGCGAGACCGGGACAGGGATTTCACCCCTCCACTTT. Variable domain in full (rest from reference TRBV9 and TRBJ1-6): DSGVTQTPKHLITATGQRVTLRCSPRSGDLSVYWYQQSLDQGLQFLIQYYNGEERAKGNILERFSAQQFPDLHSELNLSSLELGDSALYFCASSETGTGISPLHFGNGTRLTVT.

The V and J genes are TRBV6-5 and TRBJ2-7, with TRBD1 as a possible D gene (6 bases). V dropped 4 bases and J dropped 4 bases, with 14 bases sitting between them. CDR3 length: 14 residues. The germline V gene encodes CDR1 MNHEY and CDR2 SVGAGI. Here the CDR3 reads CASSLTGSHYEQYF. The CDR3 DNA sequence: TGTGCCAGCAGTTTGACAGGTTCCCATTACGAGCAGTACTTC.

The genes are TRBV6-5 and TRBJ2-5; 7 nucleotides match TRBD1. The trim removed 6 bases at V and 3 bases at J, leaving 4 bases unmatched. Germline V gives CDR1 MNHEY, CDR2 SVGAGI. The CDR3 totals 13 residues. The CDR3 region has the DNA TGTGCCAGCAGGTCAACAGGGGAAGAGACCCAGTACTTC. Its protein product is CASRSTGEETQYF.

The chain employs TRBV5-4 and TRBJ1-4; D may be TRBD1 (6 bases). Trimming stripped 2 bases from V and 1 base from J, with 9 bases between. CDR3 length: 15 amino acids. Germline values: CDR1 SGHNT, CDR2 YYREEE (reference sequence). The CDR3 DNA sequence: TGTGCCAGCAGCTTTGCGACAGGAACTAATGAAAAACTGTTTTTT. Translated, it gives CASSFATGTNEKLFF.

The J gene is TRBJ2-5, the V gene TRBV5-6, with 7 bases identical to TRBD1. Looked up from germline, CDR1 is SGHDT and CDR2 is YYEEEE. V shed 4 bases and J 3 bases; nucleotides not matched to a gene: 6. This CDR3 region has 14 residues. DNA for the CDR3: TGTGCCAGCAGCCCACCCGGGACAGAAGAGACCCAGTACTTC. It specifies CASSPPGTEETQYF.

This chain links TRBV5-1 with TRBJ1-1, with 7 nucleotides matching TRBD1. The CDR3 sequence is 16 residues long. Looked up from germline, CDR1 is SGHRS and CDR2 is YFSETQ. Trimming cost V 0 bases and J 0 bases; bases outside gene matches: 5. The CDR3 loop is CASSLGGTDLNTEAFF. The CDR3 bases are TGCGCCAGCAGCTTGGGGGGGACAGACTTGAACACTGAAGCTTTCTTT.

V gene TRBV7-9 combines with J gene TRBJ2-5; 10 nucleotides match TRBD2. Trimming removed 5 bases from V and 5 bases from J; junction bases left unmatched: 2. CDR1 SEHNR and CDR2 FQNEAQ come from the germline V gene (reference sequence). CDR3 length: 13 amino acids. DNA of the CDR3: TGTGCCAGCAGCCCGACTAGCGGGGAGACCCAGTACTTC. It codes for CASSPTSGETQYF.

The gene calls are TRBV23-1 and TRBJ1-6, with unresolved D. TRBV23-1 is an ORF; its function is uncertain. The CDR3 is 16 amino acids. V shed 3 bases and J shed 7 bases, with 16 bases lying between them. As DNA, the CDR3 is TGCGCCAGCAGTCATATTCCAGGCATCGGAAATTCACCCCTCCACTTT. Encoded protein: CASSHIPGIGNSPLHF.

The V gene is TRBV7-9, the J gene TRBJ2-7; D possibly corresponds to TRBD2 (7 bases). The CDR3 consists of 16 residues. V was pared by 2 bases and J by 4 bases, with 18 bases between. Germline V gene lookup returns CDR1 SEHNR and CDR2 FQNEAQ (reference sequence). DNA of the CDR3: TGTGCCAGCAGCTTATACAACGGGGGGCGAAGGTACGAGCAGTACTTC. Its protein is CASSLYNGGRRYEQYF.

CDR3 sequence: CASSQEGTRVRNQPQHF. The CDR3 DNA is TGTGCCAGCAGCCAAGAAGGTACCAGGGTTCGCAATCAGCCCCAGCATTTT. The J gene is TRBJ1-5, the V gene TRBV4-2, with a weak D call TRBD1 (5 bases). The CDR3 runs 17 residues. Germline assignment: CDR1 LGHNA and CDR2 YNFKEQ. Trimming removed 0 bases at V and 2 bases at J, with 14 bases between.

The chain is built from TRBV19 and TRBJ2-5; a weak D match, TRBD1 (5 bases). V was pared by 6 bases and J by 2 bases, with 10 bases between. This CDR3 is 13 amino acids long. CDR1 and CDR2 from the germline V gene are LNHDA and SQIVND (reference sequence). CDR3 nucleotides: TGTGCCAGTAGCGACAGTGGTCAAGAGACCCAGTACTTC. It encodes CASSDSGQETQYF.

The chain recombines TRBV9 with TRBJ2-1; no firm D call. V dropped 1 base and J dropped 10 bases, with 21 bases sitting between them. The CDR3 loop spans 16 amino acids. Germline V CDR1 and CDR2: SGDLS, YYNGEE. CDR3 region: CASSVTASSYNEEQFF. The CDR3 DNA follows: TGTGCCAGCAGCGTAACAGCATCTTCATACAATGAGGAGCAGTTCTTC.

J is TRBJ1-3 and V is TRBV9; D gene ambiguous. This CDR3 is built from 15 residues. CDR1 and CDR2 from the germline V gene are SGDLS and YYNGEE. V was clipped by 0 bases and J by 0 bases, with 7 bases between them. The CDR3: CASSVGGDSGNTIYF. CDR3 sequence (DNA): TGTGCCAGCAGCGTAGGAGGAGACTCTGGAAACACCATATATTTT. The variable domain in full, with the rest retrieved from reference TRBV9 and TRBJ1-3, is DSGVTQTPKHLITATGQRVTLRCSPRSGDLSVYWYQQSLDQGLQFLIQYYNGEERAKGNILERFSAQQFPDLHSELNLSSLELGDSALYFCASSVGGDSGNTIYFGEGSWLTVV.

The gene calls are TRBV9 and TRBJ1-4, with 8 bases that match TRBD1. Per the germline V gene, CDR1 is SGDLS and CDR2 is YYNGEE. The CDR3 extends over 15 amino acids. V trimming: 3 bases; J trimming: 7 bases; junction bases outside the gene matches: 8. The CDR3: CASSDETGASEKLFF. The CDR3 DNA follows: TGTGCCAGCAGCGATGAGACAGGGGCAAGTGAAAAACTGTTTTTT.